These T cell receptor beta chains were read from a single sample in a study of blood T cell repertoires in COVID-19. Profiled with immunoSEQ multiplex PCR; TCRdb holds only in-frame clones, not every one. This sample has a few hundred thousand clones, with around 83% found just once. The sequenced material came from PBMCs or T cells enriched from blood (not recorded which). The receptors were gathered from a woman aged 50 to 60 who had recovered from COVID-19. Each CDR3 is given with its conserved first and last residue. A D gene is named only where the DNA matches it firmly. Size is omitted from some rows. Given values are once, few, many or a class for expanded clones.

. TRBJ1-4 . TRBV4-1 CASSQDVRDEKLFF TGCGCCAGCAGCCAAGATGTGAGGGATGAAAAACTGTTTTTT
. TRBJ1-1 TRBD1 TRBV18 CASSLGQGNTEAFF TGTGCCAGCTCACTCGGACAGGGAAACACTGAAGCTTTCTTT
. TRBJ1-4 . TRBV2 CASLELGGFEKLFF TGTGCCAGCTTGGAACTTGGGGGGTTTGAAAAACTGTTTTTT
few TRBJ2-7 TRBD2 TRBV6-2/TRBV6-3 CASSDTTGTSIHEQYF TGTGCCAGCAGCGATACCACCGGGACTAGCATCCACGAGCAGTACTTC
once TRBJ2-3 TRBD2 TRBV5-5 CASSRSSGGNTDTQYF TGTGCCAGCAGCCGATCTAGCGGGGGGAACACAGATACGCAGTATTTT
. TRBJ2-7 TRBD2 TRBV5-4 CASSLVAGVGEQYF TGTGCCAGCAGCTTGGTAGCGGGAGTTGGGGAGCAGTACTTC
. TRBJ2-2 . TRBV7-6 CASSFSRTDPNTGELFF TGTGCCAGCAGCTTCTCCCGGACAGACCCGAACACCGGGGAGCTGTTTTTT
. TRBJ1-6 . TRBV28 CATFKSNNSPLHF TGTGCCACTTTCAAGAGTAATAATTCACCCCTCCACTTT
. TRBJ1-4 . TRBV4-1 CASSQVWGGTRSEKLFF TGCGCCAGCAGCCAAGTTTGGGGGGGAACAAGAAGTGAAAAACTGTTTTTT
. TRBJ1-4 . TRBV7-9 CASSLRSGAYEKLFF TGTGCCAGCAGCTTACGATCAGGGGCATATGAAAAACTGTTTTTT
. TRBJ2-1 . TRBV7-2 CASRGAVLRNEQFF TGTGCCAGCAGAGGAGCGGTCCTGAGGAATGAGCAGTTCTTC
few TRBJ2-1 . TRBV7-9 CASSSPVGGTDNEQFF TGTGCCAGCAGCTCCCCGGTGGGGGGAACTGACAATGAGCAGTTCTTC
once TRBJ1-2 . TRBV18 CASSSGVEHGYTF TGTGCCAGCTCATCAGGGGTCGAACATGGCTACACCTTC
. TRBJ1-6 . TRBV30 CAWGSRQGNSPLHF TGTGCCTGGGGGAGTCGGCAGGGGAATTCACCCCTCCACTTT
. TRBJ1-1 . TRBV11-2 CASSLGFAEIGTEAFF TGTGCCAGCAGCTTAGGATTCGCGGAAATCGGCACTGAAGCTTTCTTT
. TRBJ1-1 . TRBV6-2/TRBV6-3 CASSLREGTEAFF TGTGCCAGCAGTCTCAGAGAGGGCACTGAAGCTTTCTTT
few TRBJ1-2 TRBD1 TRBV6-5 CASRPPGQGAEGYTF TGTGCCAGCAGGCCTCCGGGACAGGGGGCGGAGGGCTACACCTTC
once TRBJ1-1 TRBD1 TRBV18 CASSPLNRGRIEAFF TGTGCCAGCTCACCACTCAACAGGGGGCGGATTGAAGCTTTCTTT
. TRBJ1-1 . TRBV11-3 CASSLPGPNTEAFF TGTGCCAGCAGCTTGCCAGGGCCGAACACTGAAGCTTTCTTT
. TRBJ2-3 . TRBV29-1 CSVGGGAGSTDTQYF TGCAGCGTTGGCGGTGGGGCAGGGTCCACAGATACGCAGTATTTT
. TRBJ1-2 . TRBV6-5 CASNGGTGYGYTF TGTGCCAGCAACGGAGGGACGGGCTATGGCTACACCTTC
few TRBJ1-4 . TRBV2 CASMKWGDSRGEKLFF TGTGCCAGCATGAAATGGGGTGACTCCCGGGGTGAAAAACTGTTTTTT
. TRBJ2-7 TRBD1 TRBV20-1 CSASSAGGQGHYEQYF TGCAGTGCTAGTTCGGCAGGGGGCCAGGGCCACTACGAGCAGTACTTC